This T cell receptor beta chain derives from a study of CD8 T cells in Susac syndrome. Study outcomes and limitations: The study conceded that relatively few individuals underwent its TCR sequencing and HLA analysis.

CDR1 SGDLS and CDR2 YYNGEE come from the germline V gene. The CDR3 is 15 amino acids. V lost 4 bases and J lost 0; bases outside the gene matches: 5. An input of roughly 0.45 to 1 ug of RNA was subjected to reverse transcription using random hexamers. MiXCR, run by TCRdb on the immunoSEQ multiplex PCR reads, gives a single entry per CDR3 protein. The sample shows tens of thousands of distinct CDR3 sequences, nearly 96% of them seen only once. Concerning this clonotype itself: As yet, its antigen is unknown.

In blood CD8+ and CD4+ T cells, TCR beta underwent sequencing. Purification of the CD8+ and CD4+ T cells relied on negative isolation, and TEMRA cells underwent FACS enrichment. Sequenced sample: CD4+ T cells from PBMCs. The genes are TRBV9 and TRBJ2-3; TRBD2 matches 7 bases. This clonotype was sampled from a human donor with multiple sclerosis. Here the CDR3 DNA reads TGTGCCAGCAGCTCGAGCGGGGCTAGCACAGATACGCAGTATTTT. Protein product: CASSSSGASTDTQYF.